Following are 14 T cell receptor beta chains from one sample sequenced in a study of blood T cell repertoires in COVID-19. Some clones are missing from TCRdb's copy, which holds only in-frame ones; the method was immunoSEQ multiplex PCR. The data contain fewer than 350,000 clones, approximately 80% of them singletons. Sequenced: peripheral blood. The origin of the receptors is a woman between 55 and 75 years old with active or convalescent COVID-19.

The chain recombines TRBV10-3 with TRBJ1-6; 7 positions match TRBD1. Per the germline V gene, CDR1 is ENHRY and CDR2 is SYGVKD. There are 16 residues in the CDR3. With 5 bases clipped from V and 6 bases from J, the junction kept 10 bases outside the gene matches. CDR3 protein: CAISPGTEPANSPLHF. The CDR3 region has the DNA TGTGCCATCAGTCCCGGGACAGAGCCTGCTAATTCACCCCTCCACTTT.

This chain joins TRBV7-2 and TRBJ1-1, with D possibly being TRBD1 (5 bases). The CDR3 runs to 13 residues. Germline V gene lookup returns CDR1 SGHTA and CDR2 FQGNSA. V was clipped by 2 bases and J by 6 bases, with 10 bases between them. The CDR3 loop is CASSLQGGAEAFF. DNA for the CDR3: TGTGCCAGCAGCTTACAGGGAGGGGCTGAAGCTTTCTTT.

The chain uses TRBV5-1 and TRBJ2-3; TRBD2 matches at 9 bases. V lost 4 bases and J lost 3; bases outside the gene matches: 12. Germline CDR1 reads SGHRS; CDR2 reads YFSETQ. This CDR3 has 17 residues. This CDR3 reads CASSQGGAGGPTDTQYF. The CDR3 bases are TGCGCCAGCAGCCAGGGCGGTGCGGGGGGGCCGACAGATACGCAGTATTTT.

The sample holds a few counts of this clone. CDR3 nucleotides: TGTGCCTGGGACGTAGCGGGGGGTTACACAGATACGCAGTATTTT. This gives the protein CAWDVAGGYTDTQYF. The V gene is TRBV30, the J gene TRBJ2-3; 10 bases line up with TRBD2. Germline V gives CDR1 GTSNPN, CDR2 SVGIG (reference sequence). J was trimmed by 2 bases and V by 5 bases; bases with no gene match: 7. This CDR3 spans 15 amino acids. The complete variable domain, with remaining parts taken from reference TRBV30 and TRBJ2-3, reads SQTIHQWPATLVQPVGSPLSLECTVEGTSNPNLYWYRQAAGRGLQLLFYSVGIGQISSEVPQNLSASRPQDRQFILSSKKLLLSDSGFYLCAWDVAGGYTDTQYFGPGTRLTVL.

The gene calls are TRBV5-1 and TRBJ2-7; 7 bases align to TRBD1. The junction had 6 bases not matched to a gene; V was cut back by 2 bases and J by 4 bases. The CDR3 consists of 14 residues. Germline V CDR1 and CDR2: SGHRS, YFSETQ. For the CDR3, the DNA is TGCGCCAGCAGCTTAGTGACAGGGTTGTACGAGCAGTACTTC. Translated, it gives CASSLVTGLYEQYF. Full variable domain (remainder filled in from reference TRBV5-1 and TRBJ2-7): KAGVTQTPRYLIKTRGQQVTLSCSPISGHRSVSWYQQTPGQGLQFLFEYFSETQRNKGNFPGRFSGRQFSNSRSEMNVSTLELGDSALYLCASSLVTGLYEQYFGPGTRLTVT.

The V and J genes are TRBV19 and TRBJ2-7, with D possibly being TRBD1 (6 bases). Between the trimmed V and J ends, which lost 6 bases and 1 base, there was a span of 19 bases. Germline V gene sequence: CDR1 LNHDA, CDR2 SQIVND (reference sequence). This CDR3 has 16 residues. This CDR3 is CASSTSGVLQSYEQYF. Here the CDR3 DNA reads TGTGCCAGTAGCACCTCAGGGGTTCTGCAGTCCTACGAGCAGTACTTC.

V gene TRBV11-2 combines with J gene TRBJ1-1; tentative D call: TRBD1 (6 bases). This CDR3 spans 16 amino acids. V lost 7 bases, J lost 2 bases, and 20 bases lay in between. The germline CDR1 and CDR2 sequences are SGHAT and FQNNGV. The CDR3 coding sequence is TGTGCCAGCAACGTCCGGGGCAGGGGCCTAAACACTGAAGCTTTCTTT. Its translation: CASNVRGRGLNTEAFF.

The chain recombines TRBV27 with TRBJ2-1; D remains unclear. Between the trimmed V and J ends, which lost 3 bases and 7 bases, there was a span of 13 bases. CDR1 is MNHEY, CDR2 SMNVEV, per germline (reference sequence). This CDR3 is built from 14 residues. The CDR3 protein is CASSFATEPNEQFF. CDR3 bases: TGTGCCAGCAGTTTTGCGACTGAGCCAAATGAGCAGTTCTTC.

The chain is built from TRBV7-9 and TRBJ1-3; 7 nucleotides agree with TRBD1. The germline gives CDR1 SEHNR, CDR2 FQNEAQ (reference sequence). The length of the CDR3 is 15 residues. After removal of 5 bases from V and 4 bases from J, the junction contained 8 bases not matched to a gene. CDR3 sequence (DNA): TGTGCCAGCAGCGTCGTGGACAGGAGGGGAAACACCATATATTTT. Its translation is CASSVVDRRGNTIYF.

The chain carries TRBV7-9 and TRBJ2-7, with 9 bases identical to TRBD1. The germline V gene has CDR1 SEHNR and CDR2 FQNEAQ (reference sequence). The CDR3 is 15 residues long. J was trimmed by 0 bases and V by 5 bases; bases with no gene match: 5. The CDR3 nucleotides read TGTGCCAGCAGCGACCGGGACAGGGACTCCTACGAGCAGTACTTC. It encodes CASSDRDRDSYEQYF.

V gene TRBV9 combines with J gene TRBJ1-4; a weak D match, TRBD1 (6 bases). Looked up from germline, CDR1 is SGDLS and CDR2 is YYNGEE. This CDR3 has 15 amino acids. V was trimmed by 0 bases and J by 7 bases, leaving 13 bases between them. Here the CDR3 reads CASSVVVGGGEKLFF. CDR3 nucleotide sequence: TGTGCCAGCAGCGTAGTAGTGGGAGGGGGTGAAAAACTGTTTTTT.

CDR3 nucleotide sequence: TGTGCCATCACCGGGGGAGGCAATCAGCCCCAGCATTTT. Translation gives CAITGGGNQPQHF. The chain has TRBV10-3 and TRBJ1-5; TRBD1 is a possible D gene (5 bases). V was shortened by 7 bases and J by 2 bases, with 9 bases between the two germline ends. There are 13 residues in the CDR3. CDR1 is ENHRY and CDR2 is SYGVKD in the germline V gene.

The genes are TRBV5-1 and TRBJ2-1, with 7 positions matching TRBD2. This CDR3 region has 16 residues. Unmatched junction bases numbered 5, after V lost 2 bases and J lost 0 bases. Germline CDR1 reads SGHRS; CDR2 reads YFSETQ. The CDR3 bases are TGCGCCAGCAGCTTAATGGGGGGGAGCTCCTACAATGAGCAGTTCTTC. Protein: CASSLMGGSSYNEQFF.

The gene calls are TRBV6-1 and TRBJ2-2; D may be TRBD1 (6 bases). Trimming cost V 1 base and J 5 bases, with 8 bases left between them. This CDR3 contains 14 residues. Germline CDR1 MNHNS, CDR2 SASEGT. This CDR3 is CASSEVRGTGELFF. Here the CDR3 DNA reads TGTGCCAGCAGTGAAGTAAGGGGGACCGGGGAGCTGTTTTTT.